This note documents a single T cell receptor (beta chain) sequence. The antigen is unknown. Germline trimming cut 4 bases from V and 3 bases from J; bases unmatched to any gene: 9. CDR3 length: 15 residues. Germline V gene sequence: CDR1 MGHRA, CDR2 YSYEKL. Nominal health characterized the donors when sampled, though unrecorded immune exposures were likely. With 60 Vbeta and 13 Jbeta primers, the PCR was carried out. The table came from immunoSEQ multiplex PCR; TCRdb's copy has only in-frame clones and leaves some out. The sample holds around 300,000 clones; under 80% are singletons and the top ten take about 2.1%. This entry belongs to a study of cytomegalovirus exposure and HLA in healthy donors. Study-wide points: Likely technical artifact: a cluster of highly shared sequence variants.

This chain uses TRBV4-1 with TRBJ2-7; 7 bases match TRBD1. The sequenced material came from PBMCs. The TCR sequence derives from a female donor in good health and CMV-seronegative. The CDR3, as DNA: TGCGCCAGCAGCCTCCGGGACAGCAATCTCTACGAGCAGTACTTC. This gives the protein CASSLRDSNLYEQYF.